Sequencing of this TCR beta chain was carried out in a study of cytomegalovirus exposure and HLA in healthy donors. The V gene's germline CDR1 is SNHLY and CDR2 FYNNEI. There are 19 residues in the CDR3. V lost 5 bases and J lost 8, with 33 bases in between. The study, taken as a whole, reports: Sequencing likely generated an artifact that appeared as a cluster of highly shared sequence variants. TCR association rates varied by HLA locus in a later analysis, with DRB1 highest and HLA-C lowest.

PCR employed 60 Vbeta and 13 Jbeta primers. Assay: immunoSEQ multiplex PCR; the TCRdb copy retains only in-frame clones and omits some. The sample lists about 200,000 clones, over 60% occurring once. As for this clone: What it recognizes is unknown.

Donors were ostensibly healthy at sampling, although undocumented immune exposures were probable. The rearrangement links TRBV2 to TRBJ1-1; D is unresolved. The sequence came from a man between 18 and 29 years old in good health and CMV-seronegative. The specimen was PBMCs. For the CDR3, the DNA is TGTGCCAGCAGTCGATCAGAGGGCCGGGCTTTTCAACTCAAACTCGAAGCTTTCTTT. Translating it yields CASSRSEGRAFQLKLEAFF.